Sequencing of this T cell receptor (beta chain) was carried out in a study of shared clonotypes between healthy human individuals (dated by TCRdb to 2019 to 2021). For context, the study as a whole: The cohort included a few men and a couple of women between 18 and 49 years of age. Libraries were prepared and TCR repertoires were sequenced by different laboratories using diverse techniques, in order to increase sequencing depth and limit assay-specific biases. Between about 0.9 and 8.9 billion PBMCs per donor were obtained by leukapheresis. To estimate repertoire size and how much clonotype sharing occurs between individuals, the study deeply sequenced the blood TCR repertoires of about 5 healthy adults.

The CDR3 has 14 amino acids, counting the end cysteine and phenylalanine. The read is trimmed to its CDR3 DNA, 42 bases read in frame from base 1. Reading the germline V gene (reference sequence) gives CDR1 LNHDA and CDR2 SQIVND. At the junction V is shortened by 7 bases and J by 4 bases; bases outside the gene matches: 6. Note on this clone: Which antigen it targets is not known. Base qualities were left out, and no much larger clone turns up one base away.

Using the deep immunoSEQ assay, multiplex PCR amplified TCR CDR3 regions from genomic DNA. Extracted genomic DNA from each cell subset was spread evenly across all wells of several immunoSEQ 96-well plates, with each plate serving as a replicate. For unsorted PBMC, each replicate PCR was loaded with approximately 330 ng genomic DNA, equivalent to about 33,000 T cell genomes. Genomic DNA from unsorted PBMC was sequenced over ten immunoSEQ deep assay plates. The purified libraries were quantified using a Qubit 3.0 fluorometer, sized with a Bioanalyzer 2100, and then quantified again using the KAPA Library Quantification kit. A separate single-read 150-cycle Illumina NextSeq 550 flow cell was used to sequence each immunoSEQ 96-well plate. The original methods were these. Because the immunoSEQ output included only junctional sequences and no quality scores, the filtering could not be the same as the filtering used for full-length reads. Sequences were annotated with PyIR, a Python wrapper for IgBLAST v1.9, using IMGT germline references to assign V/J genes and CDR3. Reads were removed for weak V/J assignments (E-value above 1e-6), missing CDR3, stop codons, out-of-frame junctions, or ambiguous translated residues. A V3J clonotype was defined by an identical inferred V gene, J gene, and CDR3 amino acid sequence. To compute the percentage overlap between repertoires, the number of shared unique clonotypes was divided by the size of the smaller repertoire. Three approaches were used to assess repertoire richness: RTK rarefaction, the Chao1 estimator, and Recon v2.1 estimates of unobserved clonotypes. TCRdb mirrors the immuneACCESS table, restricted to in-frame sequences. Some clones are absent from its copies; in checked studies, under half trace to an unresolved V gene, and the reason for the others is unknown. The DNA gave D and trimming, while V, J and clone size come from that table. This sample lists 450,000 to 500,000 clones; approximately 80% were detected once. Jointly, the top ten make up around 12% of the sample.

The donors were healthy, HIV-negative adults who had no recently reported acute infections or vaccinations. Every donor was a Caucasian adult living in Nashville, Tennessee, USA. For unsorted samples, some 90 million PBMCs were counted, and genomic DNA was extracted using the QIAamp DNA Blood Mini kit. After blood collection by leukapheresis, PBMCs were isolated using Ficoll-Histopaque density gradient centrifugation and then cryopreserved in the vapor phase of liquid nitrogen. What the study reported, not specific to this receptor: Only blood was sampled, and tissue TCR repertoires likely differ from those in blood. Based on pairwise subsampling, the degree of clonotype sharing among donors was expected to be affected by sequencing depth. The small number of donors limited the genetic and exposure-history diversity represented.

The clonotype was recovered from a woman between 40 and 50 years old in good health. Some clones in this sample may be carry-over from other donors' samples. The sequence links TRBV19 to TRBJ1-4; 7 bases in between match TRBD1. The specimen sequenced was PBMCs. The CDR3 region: CASNPGQHNEKLFF. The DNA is TGTGCCAGTAATCCGGGACAGCATAATGAAAAACTGTTTTTT.